These 8 T cell receptor beta chains originate from one sample sequenced in a study of T cells in Graves' hyperthyroidism and ophthalmopathy. It was RNA transcripts that yielded the amplified TCR beta CDR3 regions. The HTBI primer set drove a first-round RT-PCR of the TCR CDR3. A single record per CDR3 protein comes from TCRdb applying MiXCR to the multiplex PCR reads. The data hold under 650,000 distinct CDR3 sequences, with around 15% observed a single time. Sequencing was carried out using blood. The origin of the receptors is a woman aged 25 to 39 with Graves' hyperthyroidism.

This clonotype was counted many times. A junction end diverges from the germline sequence, so it may reflect a read error. CDR3 protein: CASSLGRGDGYTF. The CDR3 region has the DNA TGCGCCAGCAGCTTGGGAAGGGGCGATGGCTACACCTTC. The chain joins TRBV12-3 or TRBV12-4 to TRBJ1-2; tentative D call: TRBD1 (5 bases). There are 13 residues in the CDR3.

There are many counts of this clonotype. The V gene is TRBV2, the J gene TRBJ1-4; D gene uncertain. Trimming removed 4 bases at V and 5 bases at J, with 11 bases between. Germline V CDR1 and CDR2: SNHLY, FYNNEI. The CDR3 contains 14 residues. In DNA, the CDR3 is TGTGCCAGCAGTGTGGAGACGGGCAATGAAAAACTGTTTTTT. The encoded protein is CASSVETGNEKLFF.

The table lists this clonotype with a few counts. V and J are TRBV2 and TRBJ2-3, with TRBD1 matching 8 bases. CDR1 and CDR2 from the germline V gene are SNHLY and FYNNEI. V lost 10 bases and J lost 4; bases outside the gene matches: 22. CDR3 length: 18 amino acids. The CDR3 loop is CATKGPLRDRRMADTQYF. The CDR3 DNA is TGTGCCACTAAGGGACCGCTTAGGGACAGGAGGATGGCAGATACGCAGTATTTT.

This clonotype showed up just a few times. This sequence joins TRBV14 and TRBJ2-7; D uncertain. The CDR3 loop spans 15 amino acids. Trimming shortened V by 1 base and J by 0 bases, and 10 bases separated the two germline ends. Germline lookup yields CDR1 SGHDN and CDR2 FVKESK. The CDR3 loop reads CASSQALGLSYEQYF. The DNA of the CDR3 is TGTGCCAGCAGCCAAGCGCTAGGGCTCTCCTACGAGCAGTACTTC.

This clonotype was recorded a few times. The chain joins TRBV20-1 to TRBJ1-2; D perhaps matches TRBD1 (5 bases). The CDR3 is made up of 12 amino acids. CDR1 DFQATT and CDR2 SNEGSKA come from the germline V gene (reference sequence). The V and J ends lost 3 bases and 8 bases respectively, with 13 bases between them. CDR3: CSARFQGAGYTF. For the CDR3, the DNA is TGCAGTGCTAGGTTTCAAGGGGCCGGCTACACCTTC.

This clonotype was recorded many times. V usage is TRBV29-1 and J usage is TRBJ2-7; 8 nucleotides line up with TRBD2. The length of the CDR3 is 13 residues. V was clipped by 2 bases and J by 6 bases; unmatched bases: 6. Germline-derived CDR1 and CDR2 are SQVTM and ANQGSEA. This CDR3 is CSVETGLVFEQYF. The CDR3 nucleotides read TGCAGCGTTGAAACGGGACTAGTTTTCGAGCAGTACTTC.

This clonotype has a handful of counts. This chain uses TRBV12-3 or TRBV12-4 with TRBJ1-2; a weak D match, TRBD1 (6 bases). Trimming cost V 7 bases and J 8 bases, with 20 bases left between them. This CDR3 contains 14 residues. CDR3 nucleotides: TGTGCCAGCATTCCATCCTCGGGGGCAGGAGGCTACACCTTC. The encoded protein is CASIPSSGAGGYTF.

This clonotype showed up just a few times. The V and J genes are TRBV7-9 and TRBJ1-5; tentative D call: TRBD1 (5 bases). Germline values: CDR1 SEHNR, CDR2 FQNEAQ (reference sequence). Trimming shortened V by 6 bases and J by 7 bases, and 16 bases separated the two germline ends. The CDR3 spans 14 residues. Here the CDR3 DNA reads TGTGCCAGCAGTTTCCCCGGGGGTGACCAGCCCCAGCATTTT. It encodes CASSFPGGDQPQHF.